The sequence of this T cell receptor (beta chain) was determined in a study of post-analysis software for immune sequencing data. The overall study: In terms of disease course, relapsing-remitting, secondary progressive and progressive-relapsing multiple sclerosis were included. Findings of the study overall: A significant reduction in normalized Chao1 diversity was observed in multiple sclerosis patients versus controls. The authors found that F measure strongly co-clustered same-batch samples. Compared with controls, patients had more of about 5 TRBV segments, including TRBV5-6, TRBV5-1 and TRBV20-1.

TCR beta cDNA libraries had unique molecular identifiers. Each batch of roughly 0.9 to 11 million T cells produced 400,000 to 650,000 cDNA molecules. A single record per CDR3 protein comes from TCRdb applying MiXCR to the PCR reads. Of about 500,000 distinct CDR3 sequences listed, roughly 46% are singletons. This clonotype has a count of ten or more. Antigen specificity is unknown. The CDR3 runs to 14 residues. Between the trimmed V and J ends, which lost 3 bases and 3 bases, there was a span of 12 bases. This clonotype was sampled from a girl aged 5-17 years with multiple sclerosis. The V call is TRBV12-3 or TRBV12-4, the J call TRBJ2-7, with a tentative D call TRBD2 (6 bases). The sequenced sample was blood. As DNA, the CDR3 is TGTGCCAGCAGTTTGGTTGGGGGAGGCTACGAGCAGTACTTC. Translation: CASSLVGGGYEQYF.